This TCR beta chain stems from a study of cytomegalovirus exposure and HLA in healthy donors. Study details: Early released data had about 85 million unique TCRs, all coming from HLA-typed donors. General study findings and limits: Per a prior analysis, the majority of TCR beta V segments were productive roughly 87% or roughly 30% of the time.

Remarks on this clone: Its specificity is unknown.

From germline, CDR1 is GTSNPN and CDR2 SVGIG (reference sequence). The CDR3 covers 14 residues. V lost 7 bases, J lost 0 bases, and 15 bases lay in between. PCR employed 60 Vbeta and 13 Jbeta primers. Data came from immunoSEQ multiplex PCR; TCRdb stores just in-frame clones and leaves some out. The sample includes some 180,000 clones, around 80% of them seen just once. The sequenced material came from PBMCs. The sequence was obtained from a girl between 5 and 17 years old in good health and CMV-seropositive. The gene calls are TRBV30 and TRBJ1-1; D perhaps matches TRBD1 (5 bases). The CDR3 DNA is TGTGCCTCGAGGGGTGACAAAATGAACACTGAAGCTTTCTTT. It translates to CASRGDKMNTEAFF. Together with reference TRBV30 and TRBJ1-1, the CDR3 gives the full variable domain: SQTIHQWPATLVQPVGSPLSLECTVEGTSNPNLYWYRQAAGRGLQLLFYSVGIGQISSEVPQNLSASRPQDRQFILSSKKLLLSDSGFYLCASRGDKMNTEAFFGQGTRLTVV.